Below are 20 T cell receptor beta chains sequenced from a single sample in a study of T cells in localized non-small cell lung cancer. Profiled with immunoSEQ multiplex PCR; TCRdb holds only in-frame clones, not every one. The repertoire consists of 59,000 or so clones, with about 89% occurring once and the leading ten covering just under 20%. The sequencing used peripheral blood, collected before any cancer treatment. All receptors come from a man aged 35-69 years with stage I lung adenocarcinoma.

The gene calls are TRBV19 and TRBJ1-2; 9 positions match TRBD1. CDR3 length: 15 residues. CDR1 LNHDA and CDR2 SQIVND come from the germline V gene (reference sequence). The junction had 5 bases not matched to a gene; V was cut back by 4 bases and J by 2 bases. As DNA, the CDR3 is TGTGCCAGTAGTACCCCTGGGACAGGGAACTATGGCTACACCTTC. Its protein product is CASSTPGTGNYGYTF.

The chain combines TRBV6-1 with TRBJ1-1, with 7 bases fitting TRBD1. V gave up 2 bases and J gave up 10 bases; unmatched junction bases: 7. The germline V gene encodes CDR1 MNHNS and CDR2 SASEGT. There are 13 residues in the CDR3. The CDR3 reads CASSELRGRGAFF. The CDR3 nucleotides are TGTGCCAGCAGTGAACTTAGGGGGCGCGGAGCTTTCTTT.

This clone rates as medium-sized (0.01 to 0.1%). The chain is built from TRBV29-1 and TRBJ2-7; 8 nucleotides line up with TRBD1. Trimming cost V 4 bases and J 6 bases; bases outside gene matches: 8. From germline, CDR1 is SQVTM and CDR2 ANQGSEA. The CDR3 is 13 amino acids. CDR3 sequence (DNA): TGCAGCGTTGGACAGGGGTTCGCGGGCGAGCAGTACTTC. This translates into CSVGQGFAGEQYF.

The count of this clone is one. This chain connects TRBV19 to TRBJ1-2; D is undetermined. CDR1 and CDR2 from the germline V gene are LNHDA and SQIVND (reference sequence). The length of the CDR3 is 12 residues. Trimming cost V 4 bases and J 5 bases, with 8 bases left between them. In DNA, the CDR3 is TGTGCCAGTAGTACGGGAGGATATGGCTACACCTTC. Translation: CASSTGGYGYTF.

The gene calls are TRBV9 and TRBJ1-2, with a possible D match to TRBD1 (5 bases). V was trimmed by 4 bases and J by 4 bases, leaving 14 bases between them. This CDR3 comprises 14 residues. Germline CDR1 SGDLS, CDR2 YYNGEE. The CDR3 protein is CASSPGPTAYGYTF. The CDR3 DNA reads as TGTGCCAGCAGCCCGGGACCGACTGCCTATGGCTACACCTTC.

V gene TRBV14 combines with J gene TRBJ2-1; D is perhaps TRBD1 (6 bases). The CDR3 has 16 residues. Per the germline V gene, CDR1 is SGHDN and CDR2 is FVKESK. Trimming stripped 0 bases from V and 2 bases from J, with 11 bases between. CDR3 loop: CASSQDMGAPYNEQFF. The CDR3 nucleotides are TGTGCCAGCAGCCAAGATATGGGGGCCCCCTACAATGAGCAGTTCTTC. Full variable domain (missing parts from reference TRBV14 and TRBJ2-1): EAGVTQFPSHSVIEKGQTVTLRCDPISGHDNLYWYRRVMGKEIKFLLHFVKESKQDESGMPNNRFLAERTGGTYSTLKVQPAELEDSGVYFCASSQDMGAPYNEQFFGPGTRLTVL.

The chain combines TRBV13 with TRBJ2-7; 7 bases are a match to TRBD1. The V and J ends lost 5 bases and 0 bases, in that order; junction bases with no gene match: 7. This CDR3 is 15 amino acids long. CDR1 is PRHDT and CDR2 is FYEKMQ in the germline V gene (reference sequence). In DNA, the CDR3 is TGTGCCAGCAGCGATAGGGGGCCCTACTCCTACGAGCAGTACTTC. Translation gives CASSDRGPYSYEQYF.

The V and J genes are TRBV10-3 and TRBJ2-1; TRBD2 matches at 10 bases. The CDR3 runs to 14 residues. Germline CDR1 and CDR2: ENHRY and SYGVKD. J lost 7 bases, V lost 4 bases, and 4 bases had no gene match. The CDR3 protein is CAISGIAGGNEQFF. The CDR3, as DNA: TGTGCCATCAGTGGAATAGCGGGAGGTAATGAGCAGTTCTTC.

This chain links TRBV7-2 with TRBJ2-7; no reliable D call. Germline V CDR1 and CDR2: SGHTA, FQGNSA. The CDR3 is made up of 13 amino acids. The V and J ends lost 4 bases and 3 bases respectively, with 10 bases between them. CDR3 sequence: CASSSALSYEQYF. The CDR3 DNA is TGTGCCAGCAGCTCAGCACTGAGCTACGAGCAGTACTTC.

V usage is TRBV28 and J usage is TRBJ2-2, with 8 positions matching TRBD2. V shed 2 bases, J shed 6 bases, and the junction held 8 bases outside the gene matches. This CDR3 has 16 residues. CDR1 and CDR2 (germline): MDHEN, SYDVKM. This chain's CDR3 is CASSLASGSIAGELFF. CDR3 DNA: TGTGCCAGCAGTTTAGCCAGCGGGAGTATTGCCGGGGAGCTGTTTTTT. Looking up the rest from reference TRBV28 and TRBJ2-2 gives the full variable domain: DVKVTQSSRYLVKRTGEKVFLECVQDMDHENMFWYRQDPGLGLRLIYFSYDVKMKEKGDIPEGYSVSREKKERFSLILESASTNQTSMYLCASSLASGSIAGELFFGEGSRLTVL.

V usage is TRBV7-8 and J usage is TRBJ2-1; D is unclear. V was trimmed by 1 base and J by 8 bases, leaving 6 bases between them. The CDR3 consists of 12 residues. The germline V gene has CDR1 SGHVS and CDR2 FQNEAQ. CDR3 sequence reads: CASSLVSYEQFF. CDR3 sequence (DNA): TGTGCCAGCAGCTTAGTAAGTTATGAGCAGTTCTTC. Complete variable domain (other parts from reference TRBV7-8 and TRBJ2-1): GAGVSQSPRYKVAKRGQDVALRCDPISGHVSLFWYQQALGQGPEFLTYFQNEAQLDKSGLPSDRFFAERPEGSVSTLKIQRTQQEDSAVYLCASSLVSYEQFFGPGTRLTVL.

This chain uses TRBV30 with TRBJ2-1; possible D gene TRBD2, 6 bases. Germline CDR1 and CDR2: GTSNPN and SVGIG (reference sequence). The CDR3 sequence is 14 residues long. V was cut by 4 bases and J by 4 bases, with 14 bases left in between. The CDR3 nucleotides are TGTGCCTGGAATGGTTGGACTATTTACAATGAGCAGTTCTTC. The encoded protein is CAWNGWTIYNEQFF. Full variable domain (rest looked up from reference TRBV30 and TRBJ2-1): SQTIHQWPATLVQPVGSPLSLECTVEGTSNPNLYWYRQAAGRGLQLLFYSVGIGQISSEVPQNLSASRPQDRQFILSSKKLLLSDSGFYLCAWNGWTIYNEQFFGPGTRLTVL.

This clone was observed a handful of times. The V call is TRBV25-1, the J call TRBJ1-2, with D tentatively TRBD1 (5 bases). The V and J ends lost 7 bases and 3 bases respectively, with 9 bases between them. CDR1 is MGHDK and CDR2 is SYGVNS in the germline V gene. This CDR3 contains 12 residues. DNA of the CDR3: TGTGCCAGCACGGGGGGGTACTATGGCTACACCTTC. As protein: CASTGGYYGYTF.

The chain uses TRBV7-9 and TRBJ1-1, with D possibly matching TRBD1 (5 bases). The CDR3 spans 15 residues. Germline CDR1 SEHNR, CDR2 FQNEAQ (reference sequence). V was cut by 5 bases and J by 0 bases, with 13 bases left in between. CDR3 residues: CASSTGTVMNTEAFF. CDR3 nucleotide sequence: TGTGCCAGCAGCACCGGGACCGTAATGAACACTGAAGCTTTCTTT.

The chain joins TRBV28 to TRBJ1-5, with TRBD1 matching over 7 bases. This CDR3 has 15 residues. V lost 5 bases to trimming and J lost 4 bases; unmatched junction nucleotides: 8. Germline V CDR1 and CDR2: MDHEN, SYDVKM. CDR3 amino acids: CASSPPPGGNQPQHF. CDR3 sequence (DNA): TGTGCCAGCAGTCCCCCGCCAGGGGGGAATCAGCCCCAGCATTTT.

This clone was seen a single time. The V call is TRBV19, the J call TRBJ2-1; 14 nucleotides align to TRBD2. The CDR3 loop spans 17 amino acids. V lost 5 bases, J lost 8 bases, and 11 bases stayed unmatched. Germline V lookup: CDR1 LNHDA, CDR2 SQIVND (reference sequence). The CDR3 is CASSFRLAGGPSHEQFF. The DNA of the CDR3 is TGTGCCAGTAGTTTCCGACTAGCGGGAGGGCCCTCGCATGAGCAGTTCTTC. Full variable domain (outside the CDR3, taken from reference TRBV19 and TRBJ2-1): DGGITQSPKYLFRKEGQNVTLSCEQNLNHDAMYWYRQDPGQGLRLIYYSQIVNDFQKGDIAEGYSVSREKKESFPLTVTSAQKNPTAFYLCASSFRLAGGPSHEQFFGPGTRLTVL.

The chain has TRBV11-2 and TRBJ2-5, with TRBD1 matching 7 bases. This CDR3 region has 15 residues. The V gene end was trimmed by 5 bases and the J gene end by 1 base; junction bases not matched to a gene: 7. Per the germline V gene, CDR1 is SGHAT and CDR2 is FQNNGV. The CDR3 loop reads CASSPRDSPQETQYF. CDR3 nucleotides: TGTGCCAGCAGCCCTCGGGACAGTCCCCAAGAGACCCAGTACTTC.

This chain links TRBV7-3 with TRBJ2-1; D remains unclear. From germline, CDR1 is SGHTA and CDR2 FQGTGA. This CDR3 is built from 16 residues. Trimming shortened V by 5 bases and J by 7 bases, and 21 bases separated the two germline ends. The chain's CDR3 is CASSPNHLGYDNEQFF. In DNA, the CDR3 is TGTGCCAGCAGCCCAAACCATTTGGGTTACGATAATGAGCAGTTCTTC.

This chain joins TRBV28 and TRBJ2-2; 9 bases align to TRBD2. V was pared by 5 bases and J by 6 bases, with 10 bases of the junction left unmatched. Germline values: CDR1 MDHEN, CDR2 SYDVKM. The CDR3 is made up of 16 amino acids. CDR3 in DNA: TGTGCCAGCAGTATCCTAGGCGGGAGGGACCCCGGGGAGCTGTTTTTT. This sequence encodes CASSILGGRDPGELFF.

The chain employs TRBV7-6 and TRBJ1-3; 10 nucleotides agree with TRBD1. With 3 bases clipped from V and 2 bases from J, the junction kept 4 bases outside the gene matches. There are 16 residues in the CDR3. Germline CDR1 and CDR2: SGHVS and FNYEAQ. Here the CDR3 reads CASSFDDRGPGNTIYF. CDR3 sequence (DNA): TGTGCCAGCAGCTTCGACGACAGGGGGCCTGGAAACACCATATATTTT.